This T cell receptor beta chain was documented in a study of CD8 T cells in ankylosing spondylitis. The authors made TCR beta libraries by quantitative 5'-RACE with molecular barcodes. TCRdb reanalysed the 5' RACE reads using MiXCR and keeps one entry per CDR3 protein. The sample yields about 140,000 distinct CDR3 sequences, roughly 8.3% seen once. The germline gives CDR1 MDHEN, CDR2 SYDVKM. V was pared by 6 bases and J by 8 bases, with 8 bases of the junction left unmatched. The CDR3 runs to 15 residues. Study findings and constraints: There was reportedly significant enrichment of clones that were disease-linked in matched ankylosing spondylitis synovial fluid. Clones that were linked to disease were CD8+ and were relatively rare in peripheral blood.

The sample holds many counts of this clonotype. The antigen remains unidentified. The sequenced sample was synovial fluid, either unsorted or a sorted T cell fraction (not recorded which). The TCR originated in a male donor with ankylosing spondylitis. The chain recombines TRBV28 with TRBJ2-3, with TRBD2 matching 13 bases. The CDR3 DNA sequence: TGTGCCAGCAGCACTAGCGGGGGGGCGGCCCCTACGCAGTATTTT. Its protein is CASSTSGGAAPTQYF.